The entry that follows covers one T cell receptor beta chain sequence. Its specificity is not known. This sample was taken from a study of cytomegalovirus exposure and HLA in healthy donors. The CDR3 loop spans 15 amino acids. Germline loops: CDR1 LNHDA, CDR2 SQIVND (reference sequence). Trimming took off 6 bases at V and 0 bases at J, with 14 bases between the two ends. Broader study findings: Some highly shared sequence variants likely arose as a pipeline artifact. Indistinguishable V segments such as TRBV6-2 and TRBV6-3 were excluded. In vitro data verified a few CMV-associated chains as specific for CMV antigens.

Use of 60 Vbeta and 13 Jbeta primers characterized the PCR. Clones were read by immunoSEQ multiplex PCR, and TCRdb kept only the in-frame ones, dropping some. This table holds around 130,000 clones. The chain is built from TRBV19 and TRBJ1-1; D perhaps matches TRBD1 (5 bases). The sequencing input was PBMCs. This TCR came from a woman in her 40s in good health and CMV-seronegative. The CDR3 coding sequence is TGTGCCAGTAGCCCGCTGGGGGGTTTGAACACTGAAGCTTTCTTT. Translation: CASSPLGGLNTEAFF.